This T cell receptor (beta chain) was documented in a study of human T cells and chemical hapten exposure. Broader study findings: Patch test scores rose with PT1 expanded TCR counts, a positive correlation.

In regard to this clonotype: Its target is unknown.

Time point noted: patch test 2, 6 weeks after DPC sensitization. Treatment reported: therapeutic diphenylcyclopropenone sensitization with weekly scalp DPC. The CDR3 loop spans 13 amino acids. Trimming took off 1 base at V and 3 bases at J, with 7 bases between the two ends. Germline loops: CDR1 SGHDN, CDR2 FVKESK. Under the authors' procedure: A per-sample median of around 100,000 TCRs was observed, with a range of about 23,224 to 690,600. TCRdb itself ran the RACE reads through MiXCR, one entry per CDR3 protein. In this record, the V and J calls reflect TCRdb's handling and not the investigators' own analysis. Of 360,000 or so distinct CDR3 sequences in the sample, more than 5% were seen once.

The sequencing used whole blood, collected in connection with sensitization to the hapten diphenylcyclopropenone (DPC). The receptor's source is a woman younger than 30 with alopecia areata. Some clones in this sample may be carry-over from other donors' samples. The chain couples TRBV14 to TRBJ2-7; D remains ambiguous. CDR3 DNA sequence: TGTGCCAGCAGCCAAGGGTTCGACTACGAGCAGTACTTC. As protein: CASSQGFDYEQYF.